The 5 T cell receptor beta chains presented below share a single source sample, sequenced in a study of cytomegalovirus exposure and HLA in healthy donors. PCR employed 60 Vbeta and 13 Jbeta primers. Sequencing was performed with immunoSEQ multiplex PCR; in TCRdb, only in-frame clones are kept and a portion is missing. This repertoire shows over 150,000 clones, roughly 70% found once; its top ten account for 2.1%. Source material: PBMCs. Source of these receptors: a man aged 25-45 years in good health and CMV-seronegative.

The rearrangement joins TRBV7-9 to TRBJ1-2, with D possibly TRBD1 on 5 matching bases. Germline V CDR1 and CDR2: SEHNR, FQNEAQ (reference sequence). CDR3 length: 13 residues. Trimming removed 3 bases at V and 5 bases at J, with 10 bases between. DNA of the CDR3: TGTGCCAGCAGCTTGGGGGACTTTTATGGCTACACCTTC. This sequence encodes CASSLGDFYGYTF.

This clone came up many times. CDR3 residues: CASSPGSGANEETQYF. The CDR3 DNA sequence: TGTGCCAGCAGCCCTGGTAGCGGGGCTAATGAGGAGACCCAGTACTTC. The V gene is TRBV4-2, the J gene TRBJ2-5; TRBD2 aligns across 8 bases. CDR1 and CDR2 from the germline V gene are LGHNA and YNFKEQ. This CDR3 comprises 16 residues. Trimming removed 4 bases from V and 5 bases from J; junction bases left unmatched: 12.

The chain carries TRBV25-1 and TRBJ2-7; weak D call: TRBD2 (5 bases). The ends were cut back, 1 base at V and 0 bases at J, with 7 bases in the middle. The germline CDR1 and CDR2 sequences are MGHDK and SYGVNS. The CDR3 loop spans 14 amino acids. CDR3 nucleotide sequence: TGTGCCAGCAGTGAATCCGGGGTCTCCTACGAGCAGTACTTC. It codes for CASSESGVSYEQYF.

The V gene is TRBV7-6, the J gene TRBJ2-5; 7 positions match TRBD1. Germline V CDR1 and CDR2: SGHVS, FNYEAQ. The V and J ends lost 5 bases and 5 bases, in that order; junction bases with no gene match: 5. The CDR3 totals 13 residues. The CDR3 coding sequence is TGTGCCAGCAGCCGAGACAGGGTCGAGACCCAGTACTTC. Translation: CASSRDRVETQYF.

J is TRBJ2-1 and V is TRBV7-3, with 10 positions matching TRBD1. CDR1 SGHTA and CDR2 FQGTGA come from the germline V gene. V lost 5 bases to trimming and J lost 2 bases; unmatched junction nucleotides: 3. The CDR3 length is 15 residues. CDR3 residues: CASSQTGGAYNEQFF. The CDR3 coding sequence is TGTGCCAGCAGCCAGACAGGGGGCGCCTACAATGAGCAGTTCTTC.